What follows are 19 T cell receptor beta chains derived from one specimen sequenced in a study of blood T cell repertoires in COVID-19. Method: immunoSEQ multiplex PCR; TCRdb's copy keeps in-frame clones and lacks some. The data show approximately 200,000 clones, around 90% seen once. The sequenced sample consisted of PBMCs or T cells enriched from blood (not recorded which). These receptors came from a woman aged 30 to 39 who had been exposed to COVID-19.

The chain recombines TRBV19 with TRBJ2-7; TRBD1 aligns across 7 bases. CDR1 is LNHDA and CDR2 is SQIVND in the germline V gene (reference sequence). The CDR3 covers 14 residues. V trimming: 6 bases; J trimming: 5 bases; junction bases outside the gene matches: 10. Here the CDR3 DNA reads TGTGCCAGTAGCCCGAGGGGGCGCAAAAACGAGCAGTACTTC. As protein: CASSPRGRKNEQYF.

The chain recombines TRBV4-2 with TRBJ2-7; 8 bases are shared with TRBD1. Germline lookup yields CDR1 LGHNA and CDR2 YNFKEQ. This CDR3 has 15 amino acids. V trimming: 4 bases; J trimming: 6 bases; junction bases outside the gene matches: 11. This chain's CDR3 is CASSPIQGVNREQYF. The CDR3 nucleotides read TGTGCCAGCAGCCCGATACAGGGGGTAAATCGCGAGCAGTACTTC.

The chain couples TRBV29-1 to TRBJ2-3; tentatively, D is TRBD2 (7 bases). The CDR3 sequence is 16 residues long. Per the germline V gene, CDR1 is SQVTM and CDR2 is ANQGSEA. V was trimmed by 3 bases and J by 4 bases, leaving 20 bases between them. The CDR3 is CSVEKQGGSRADTQYF. Written as DNA, the CDR3 is TGCAGCGTTGAGAAACAGGGCGGGAGTCGGGCAGATACGCAGTATTTT.

This chain connects TRBV9 to TRBJ1-2; D gene unclear. The V gene lost 3 bases and the J gene lost 7 bases, with 13 bases spanning the gap. Germline CDR1 reads SGDLS; CDR2 reads YYNGEE. The CDR3 loop spans 13 amino acids. DNA of the CDR3: TGTGCCAGCAGCGAGACCGTCCGAGGTGGCTACACCTTC. This codes for CASSETVRGGYTF. Full variable domain (outside the CDR3, taken from reference TRBV9 and TRBJ1-2): DSGVTQTPKHLITATGQRVTLRCSPRSGDLSVYWYQQSLDQGLQFLIQYYNGEERAKGNILERFSAQQFPDLHSELNLSSLELGDSALYFCASSETVRGGYTFGSGTRLTVV.

This chain uses TRBV2 with TRBJ2-4, with TRBD2 identical over 8 bases. This CDR3 is built from 15 residues. Looked up from germline, CDR1 is SNHLY and CDR2 is FYNNEI. Losses at the gene ends were 8 bases for V and 4 bases for J; bases not matched to a gene: 10. The CDR3 DNA reads TGTGCCAGCTCTAAACATAGCGGGGATAAAAACATTCAGTACTTC. This translates into CASSKHSGDKNIQYF.

The rearrangement joins TRBV18 to TRBJ1-1; D is unresolved. V was pared by 0 bases and J by 4 bases, with 3 bases between. This CDR3 has 12 residues. Germline V gene sequence: CDR1 KGHSH, CDR2 LQKENI. CDR3 in DNA: TGTGCCAGCTCACCACCTAGCACTGAAGCTTTCTTT. It codes for CASSPPSTEAFF.

The chain joins TRBV4-1 to TRBJ1-3; TRBD1 aligns across 8 bases. This CDR3 spans 16 amino acids. Germline V gene lookup returns CDR1 MGHRA and CDR2 YSYEKL. The V segment lost 3 bases and the J segment 3 bases; nucleotides outside the gene matches: 7. CDR3 DNA sequence: TGCGCCAGCAGCCAGGACGCAGGGGGCCTTGGAAACACCATATATTTT. It codes for CASSQDAGGLGNTIYF.

The chain employs TRBV12-3 or TRBV12-4 and TRBJ2-1, with D tentatively TRBD2 (6 bases). V lost 6 bases and J lost 9, with 15 bases in between. The CDR3 has 13 amino acids. For the CDR3, the DNA is TGTGCCAGCAGCACTTTCCGGGGAGGTGAGCAGTTCTTC. Translation gives CASSTFRGGEQFF.

The chain combines TRBV13 with TRBJ2-5; the D gene is possibly TRBD1 (5 bases). This CDR3 region has 17 residues. Trimming stripped 5 bases from V and 2 bases from J, with 21 bases between. Germline CDR1 reads PRHDT; CDR2 reads FYEKMQ (reference sequence). Written as DNA, the CDR3 is TGTGCCAGCAGCCAATCACAGACAGTGCTAAGACAAGAGACCCAGTACTTC. It translates to CASSQSQTVLRQETQYF.

The chain has TRBV2 and TRBJ1-5; D is unclear. CDR3 length equals 14 residues. Trimming left V 4 bases short and J 2 bases short, with 9 bases between. Germline lookup yields CDR1 SNHLY and CDR2 FYNNEI. The CDR3 bases are TGTGCCAGCAGTGGCCCCCGGGGCAATCAGCCCCAGCATTTT. Its protein product is CASSGPRGNQPQHF.

The rearrangement uses TRBV9 and TRBJ2-3; TRBD1 agrees at 8 bases. CDR1 and CDR2 (germline): SGDLS, YYNGEE. The CDR3 is made up of 17 amino acids. The V segment lost 0 bases and the J segment 5 bases; nucleotides outside the gene matches: 11. CDR3 in DNA: TGTGCCAGCAGCGTAGGAGGGCAGGGGGCTCTGGTAGATACGCAGTATTTT. Protein: CASSVGGQGALVDTQYF.

The chain is built from TRBV2 and TRBJ1-2, with 9 bases matching TRBD1. Trimming cost V 6 bases and J 6 bases; bases outside gene matches: 5. Germline V gene lookup returns CDR1 SNHLY and CDR2 FYNNEI. CDR3 length equals 13 residues. The CDR3 DNA is TGTGCCAGCAGGGGACAGGGAGTAGATGGCTACACCTTC. Amino acids: CASRGQGVDGYTF. The entire variable domain, with the rest obtained from reference TRBV2 and TRBJ1-2, is as follows: EPEVTQTPSHQVTQMGQEVILRCVPISNHLYFYWYRQILGQKVEFLVSFYNNEISEKSEIFDDQFSVERPDGSNFTLKIRSTKLEDSAMYFCASRGQGVDGYTFGSGTRLTVV.

This sequence joins TRBV25-1 and TRBJ1-2; TRBD1 is a possible D gene (5 bases). V lost 3 bases and J lost 5, with 19 bases in between. Germline V gene data show CDR1 as MGHDK and CDR2 as SYGVNS. The CDR3 spans 16 residues. CDR3 sequence reads: CASSDQGRSGRYGYTF. CDR3 nucleotide sequence: TGTGCCAGCAGTGACCAGGGTCGGTCAGGGAGGTATGGCTACACCTTC.

The rearrangement uses TRBV3-1 (or the pseudogene TRBV3-2) and TRBJ1-1; 7 nucleotides agree with TRBD1. CDR3 length: 16 amino acids. Germline V gene data show CDR1 as LGHDT and CDR2 as YNNKEL (reference sequence). Losses at the gene ends were 2 bases for V and 1 base for J; bases not matched to a gene: 7. DNA for the CDR3: TGTGCCAGCAGCCAATCTGGACAGGCCGGGAACACTGAAGCTTTCTTT. Translated, it gives CASSQSGQAGNTEAFF.

V gene TRBV5-1 combines with J gene TRBJ2-7; D is unresolved. The CDR3 is 13 amino acids. The V end was cut by 1 base, the J end by 6 bases, with 11 bases between. Germline values: CDR1 SGHRS, CDR2 YFSETQ. The CDR3 here is CASSLTVLGEQYF. CDR3 coding DNA: TGCGCCAGCAGCTTGACAGTGCTGGGCGAGCAGTACTTC.

The gene calls are TRBV9 and TRBJ1-1; 7 positions agree with TRBD1. After removal of 3 bases from V and 3 bases from J, the junction contained 2 bases not matched to a gene. Germline CDR1 SGDLS, CDR2 YYNGEE. The CDR3 has 13 amino acids. CDR3: CASSETGYTEAFF. The CDR3 DNA sequence: TGTGCCAGCAGCGAGACAGGGTACACTGAAGCTTTCTTT.

This chain connects TRBV28 to TRBJ2-7, with TRBD2 matching over 7 bases. Trimming removed 2 bases from V and 5 bases from J; junction bases left unmatched: 3. Germline V gene sequence: CDR1 MDHEN, CDR2 SYDVKM. The CDR3 covers 13 residues. The CDR3 DNA reads TGTGCCAGCAGTTTAGGAACTAGCGACGAGCAGTACTTC. Its translation: CASSLGTSDEQYF.

The rearrangement uses TRBV11-2 and TRBJ2-5; 9 bases agree with TRBD2. This CDR3 comprises 16 residues. CDR1 and CDR2 from the germline V gene are SGHAT and FQNNGV. Unmatched junction bases numbered 8, after V lost 1 base and J lost 5 bases. In nucleotides, the CDR3 is TGTGCCAGCAGCTTAGCACGGCGGGAGGGCCGGGAGACCCAGTACTTC. Its translation is CASSLARREGRETQYF.

This clone was seen more than once but under ten times. The chain has TRBV20-1 and TRBJ1-2; TRBD1 is a possible D gene (6 bases). The CDR3 contains 11 residues. From germline, CDR1 is DFQATT and CDR2 SNEGSKA (reference sequence). Deletions cut 3 bases from V and 6 bases from J, with 8 bases between. DNA for the CDR3: TGCAGTGCTAGTCGACAGGATGGCTACACCTTC. Translating it yields CSASRQDGYTF.